A single sample gave rise to the 13 T cell receptor beta chains below, sequenced in a study of blood T cell repertoires in COVID-19. Measured with immunoSEQ multiplex PCR; TCRdb has only the in-frame clones, and not every one. The sample shows 150,000 or so clones, about 87% of them seen only once. The sample taken for sequencing was peripheral blood. The receptors shown here come from a man older than 75 with acute or convalescent COVID-19.

This clone was seen a single time. The chain has TRBV7-2 and TRBJ1-3, with D tentatively TRBD1 (5 bases). Per germline, CDR1 SGHTA and CDR2 FQGNSA. The CDR3 is made up of 15 amino acids. V shed 2 bases and J shed 0 bases, with 8 bases lying between them. CDR3 sequence (DNA): TGTGCCAGCAGCTTATGGGGCGGCTCTGGAAACACCATATATTTT. Amino acid sequence: CASSLWGGSGNTIYF.

This clone appeared once. The V and J genes are TRBV6-5 and TRBJ1-2; no firm D call. Trimming cost V 0 bases and J 0 bases, with 11 bases left between them. The CDR3 contains 16 residues. Per the germline V gene, CDR1 is MNHEY and CDR2 is SVGAGI. The CDR3: CASSYSITSSNYGYTF. CDR3 nucleotide sequence: TGTGCCAGCAGTTACTCGATTACATCCTCTAACTATGGCTACACCTTC.

The chain joins TRBV2 to TRBJ2-5, with 7 nucleotides matching TRBD1. CDR3 length equals 15 residues. J was trimmed by 5 bases and V by 2 bases; bases with no gene match: 8. Germline CDR1 SNHLY, CDR2 FYNNEI. The CDR3 here is CASSETRGGVETQYF. CDR3 in DNA: TGTGCCAGCAGTGAAACACGAGGGGGCGTCGAGACCCAGTACTTC.

J is TRBJ2-2 and V is TRBV30, with TRBD2 as a possible D gene (6 bases). The CDR3 runs to 13 residues. Germline values: CDR1 GTSNPN, CDR2 SVGIG (reference sequence). V lost 4 bases and J 13 bases, leaving 19 bases between the germline ends. CDR3 protein: CAWTGLHTLGLFF. The CDR3 bases are TGTGCCTGGACGGGACTGCACACCTTGGGGCTGTTTTTT.

The table lists this clone with a count of one. The V call is TRBV2, the J call TRBJ2-7, with 7 bases lining up with TRBD1. V lost 8 bases, J lost 0 bases, and 7 bases stayed unmatched. Germline CDR1 and CDR2: SNHLY and FYNNEI. The CDR3 is made up of 14 amino acids. The CDR3 region has the DNA TGTGCCAGCGAGGGACAGACCATCTCCTACGAGCAGTACTTC. Translation: CASEGQTISYEQYF.

In this sample, this clone turned up once. The gene calls are TRBV6-5 and TRBJ2-5; 8 nucleotides match TRBD2. This CDR3 contains 13 residues. Per germline, CDR1 MNHEY and CDR2 SVGAGI. Germline trimming cut 5 bases from V and 7 bases from J; bases unmatched to any gene: 6. CDR3: CASSMGLVGTQYF. CDR3 bases: TGTGCCAGCAGTATGGGACTAGTGGGGACCCAGTACTTC.

The chain is built from TRBV28 and TRBJ2-7, with D hard to call. Between the trimmed V and J ends, which lost 4 bases and 6 bases, there was a span of 7 bases. Germline V gives CDR1 MDHEN, CDR2 SYDVKM. The CDR3 consists of 11 residues. The CDR3 protein is CASSSPLEQYF. The CDR3 DNA reads as TGTGCCAGCAGTTCCCCCCTCGAGCAGTACTTC.

J is TRBJ1-5 and V is TRBV19; D is perhaps TRBD1 (6 bases). The V gene lost 2 bases and the J gene lost 0 bases, with 8 bases spanning the gap. The CDR3 is made up of 15 amino acids. CDR1 LNHDA and CDR2 SQIVND come from the germline V gene (reference sequence). CDR3 protein: CASSIRDNSNQPQHF. CDR3 sequence (DNA): TGTGCCAGTAGTATAAGGGACAATAGCAATCAGCCCCAGCATTTT.

The CDR3 sequence is CASSADRGTYYEKLFF. The CDR3 DNA reads as TGTGCCAGCAGTGCTGACAGGGGGACTTATTATGAAAAACTGTTTTTT. This chain links TRBV9 with TRBJ1-4, with 9 bases that match TRBD1. Losses at the gene ends were 5 bases for V and 6 bases for J; bases not matched to a gene: 11. The germline V gene has CDR1 SGDLS and CDR2 YYNGEE. The CDR3 sequence is 16 residues long.

The chain uses TRBV2 and TRBJ2-7, with 7 bases lining up with TRBD1. The CDR3 extends over 13 amino acids. Germline CDR1 reads SNHLY; CDR2 reads FYNNEI. After removal of 7 bases from V and 3 bases from J, the junction contained 6 bases not matched to a gene. CDR3: CASNYGTDYEQYF. CDR3 in DNA: TGTGCCAGCAATTACGGGACAGACTACGAGCAGTACTTC.

This chain uses TRBV5-1 with TRBJ2-1, with D maybe TRBD2 (6 bases). The germline gives CDR1 SGHRS, CDR2 YFSETQ. CDR3 size: 15 residues. Trimming removed 4 bases from V and 1 base from J, with 12 bases in between. This CDR3 reads CASSRIGGSYNEQFF. The CDR3 DNA sequence: TGCGCCAGCAGCAGGATCGGGGGATCCTACAATGAGCAGTTCTTC.

This chain joins TRBV3-1 (or the pseudogene TRBV3-2) and TRBJ1-1; TRBD1 might be the D (5 bases). This CDR3 is built from 14 residues. Trimming took 2 bases from V and 1 from J, leaving 8 bases between them. Germline V CDR1 and CDR2: LGHDT, YNNKEL (reference sequence). The DNA of the CDR3 is TGTGCCAGCAGCCAAACAGGTACGAACACTGAAGCTTTCTTT. This translates into CASSQTGTNTEAFF.

This sequence joins TRBV13 and TRBJ2-7; perhaps TRBD1 as D (5 bases). Germline CDR1 PRHDT, CDR2 FYEKMQ (reference sequence). The ends were cut back, 4 bases at V and 2 bases at J, with 9 bases in the middle. The CDR3 runs to 13 residues. The CDR3 DNA reads TGTGCCAGCAGCTACGACAGAGCCTACGAGCAGTACTTC. It yields the protein CASSYDRAYEQYF.